A selection of T cell receptor beta chains follows, all from one sample in a study of blood T cell repertoires in COVID-19. Generated by immunoSEQ multiplex PCR, the TCRdb table keeps only in-frame clones and is missing some. This table has tens of thousands of clones, around 74% appearing once. Sequenced sample: peripheral blood. These receptors originate from a woman older than 75 with acute or convalescent COVID-19. The CDR3 runs from the conserved cysteine through the conserved F or W. A D gene is named only where the DNA matches it firmly. Expanded clones are given a class, and other clones once, few, many or no size at all.

J	D	size	V	DNA	CDR3
TRBJ2-1	TRBD2	NA	TRBV10-3	TGTGCCATCAGTACAACCGGGACTAGCGGGAGTAATGAGCAGTTCTTC	CAISTTGTSGSNEQFF
TRBJ1-4	NA	NA	TRBV6-5	TGTGCCAGCAGTTATAGAGTCTCCACTAATGAAAAACTGTTTTTT	CASSYRVSTNEKLFF
TRBJ1-4	NA	NA	TRBV2	TGTGCCAGCAGTGAACAGGGGACAACTAATGAAAAACTGTTTTTT	CASSEQGTTNEKLFF
TRBJ2-3	TRBD2	NA	TRBV6-5	TGTGCCAGCAGTTACTCGGGACTAGCCGTTCGGGCGCAGTATTTT	CASSYSGLAVRAQYF
TRBJ2-7	NA	NA	TRBV27	TGTGCCAGCAGTCCTCGGGGAGTAGGCTACGGAGAGCAGTACTTC	CASSPRGVGYGEQYF
TRBJ2-3	TRBD1	NA	TRBV5-4	TGTGCCAGCAGCATTCGGACAGGGGGCGGACCAGATACGCAGTATTTT	CASSIRTGGGPDTQYF
TRBJ2-1	NA	NA	TRBV6-2/TRBV6-3	TGTGCCAGCAGTCCCGACCAGGAACTCAATGAGCAGTTCTTC	CASSPDQELNEQFF
TRBJ1-6	NA	NA	TRBV28	TGCGCCTCGGCCCCCGGAGGCAATTCACCCCTCCACTTT	CASAPGGNSPLHF
TRBJ1-6	TRBD1	NA	TRBV2	TGTGCCAGCAAAACGGACAGGGTTGTTGGATCACCCCTCCACTTT	CASKTDRVVGSPLHF
TRBJ2-4	TRBD2	NA	TRBV11-3	TGTGCCAGCAGCTTAGACCCGGGAGGGCCATTGAACATTCAGTACTTC	CASSLDPGGPLNIQYF
TRBJ2-1	NA	NA	TRBV30	TGTGCCTGGAGTCGAGGGCAGCAGTACAATGAGCAGTTCTTC	CAWSRGQQYNEQFF
TRBJ2-7	NA	NA	TRBV7-6	TGTGCCAGCAGCTTAGGCAGGGCCGGGTACGAGCAGTACTTC	CASSLGRAGYEQYF
TRBJ1-5	NA	NA	TRBV5-8	TGTGCCAGCAGGATCCCCAGGATGAGCAATCAGCCCCAGCATTTT	CASRIPRMSNQPQHF
TRBJ1-1	NA	NA	TRBV11-1	TGTGCCAGCAGCCTTCAAAATCAGGGGATCACTGAAGCTTTCTTT	CASSLQNQGITEAFF
TRBJ2-7	NA	once	TRBV3-1/TRBV3-2	TGTGCCAGCAGCCAGTTAGCTGGGTCTTACGAGCAGTACTTC	CASSQLAGSYEQYF
TRBJ2-5	NA	NA	TRBV11-2	TGTGCCAGCAGCTTAGGAGGAGGAAGGTACCAAGAGACCCAGTACTTC	CASSLGGGRYQETQYF
TRBJ2-1	TRBD2	NA	TRBV5-1	TGCGCCAGCAGCTTGGTTCTAGCGGGAGGTGAGCAGTTCTTC	CASSLVLAGGEQFF
TRBJ2-6	NA	NA	TRBV5-6	TGTGCCAGCAGCTCCAGGGGTTCCGGGGCCAACGTCCTGACTTTC	CASSSRGSGANVLTF
TRBJ1-6	TRBD1	NA	TRBV9	TGTGCCAGCAGCGTAGATGACAGGGTAAATTCACCCCTCCACTTT	CASSVDDRVNSPLHF
TRBJ2-7	TRBD2	once	TRBV27	TGTGCCAGCAGAAAGACTAGCCCCCCCTACGAGCAGTACTTC	CASRKTSPPYEQYF
TRBJ2-5	TRBD1	few	TRBV13	TGTGCCAGCAGCTTAGGAGTTGGACAGGGGGTGCAAGAGACCCAGTACTTC	CASSLGVGQGVQETQYF
TRBJ2-2	NA	NA	TRBV2	TGTGCCAGTCAAAACACCGGGGAGCTGTTTTTT	CASQNTGELFF
TRBJ1-5	NA	few	TRBV2	TGTGCCAGCAGTGCTCAAATTCAAGCGCATAGCAATCAGCCCCAGCATTTT	CASSAQIQAHSNQPQHF
TRBJ2-7	NA	NA	TRBV5-1	TGCGCCAGCAGCTTTTCCCCGGGGAGCTACGAGCAGTACTTC	CASSFSPGSYEQYF
TRBJ2-1	TRBD2	NA	TRBV30	TGTGCCTGGAGTGGAGCCAGACTAGCGTACAACAATGAGCAGTTCTTC	CAWSGARLAYNNEQFF
TRBJ2-7	NA	NA	TRBV12-3/TRBV12-4	TGTGCCAGCAGTATTGTAGTCGCAGGCGAGCAGTACTTC	CASSIVVAGEQYF
TRBJ2-7	TRBD2	NA	TRBV4-1	TGCGCCAGCAGCCAGGGCCGCTTAGCGGGAGTCTTGTCCTACGAGCAGTACTTC	CASSQGRLAGVLSYEQYF
TRBJ2-7	NA	NA	TRBV4-2	TGTGCCAGCAGCCAAGATCCCGAGCCGCAATCCTACGAGCAGTACTTC	CASSQDPEPQSYEQYF
TRBJ2-5	TRBD2	NA	TRBV18	TGTGCCAGCTCACCACCCGCGGGAGGAGGGGAGACCCAGTACTTC	CASSPPAGGGETQYF
TRBJ1-4	TRBD1	NA	TRBV11-3	TGTGCCAGCAGCGGAGGGACAGGGAGTTTTGAAAAACTGTTTTTT	CASSGGTGSFEKLFF
TRBJ2-7	NA	NA	TRBV29-1	TGCAGCGTTAAGGGGCCAACTGCCCCCGGCTACGAGCAGTACTTC	CSVKGPTAPGYEQYF